The 6 T cell receptor beta chains presented below share a single source sample, sequenced in a study of cytomegalovirus exposure and HLA in healthy donors. Primers: 60 Vbeta forward and 13 Jbeta reverse. The method was immunoSEQ multiplex PCR; TCRdb's version includes in-frame clones alone and lacks a portion of them. The sample lists 130,000 or so clones; roughly 76% were seen once. The sample comprised PBMCs. Receptors originate from a man aged 30-40 years in good health and CMV-seronegative.

The chain has TRBV19 and TRBJ1-3; D is undetermined. The CDR3 has 16 residues. V shed 5 bases and J shed 0 bases, with 14 bases lying between them. The germline V gene encodes CDR1 LNHDA and CDR2 SQIVND (reference sequence). The CDR3: CASSLSVRSSGNTIYF. DNA of the CDR3: TGTGCCAGTAGTCTAAGCGTCAGAAGCTCTGGAAACACCATATATTTT.

CDR3 in amino acids: CASSFSSGGYNEQFF. The CDR3 DNA follows: TGTGCCAGCAGCTTTTCTAGCGGGGGGTACAATGAGCAGTTCTTC. V gene TRBV5-4 combines with J gene TRBJ2-1; 11 positions match TRBD2. This CDR3 has 15 residues. The V gene end was trimmed by 2 bases and the J gene end by 4 bases; junction bases not matched to a gene: 2. In germline, CDR1 is SGHNT, CDR2 YYREEE (reference sequence).

This chain joins TRBV11-2 and TRBJ2-3; D may be TRBD1 (5 bases). V lost 5 bases to trimming and J lost 7 bases, with 10 bases between them. In germline, CDR1 is SGHAT, CDR2 FQNNGV. The CDR3 is 12 amino acids. The CDR3 coding sequence is TGTGCCAGCAGCCGCCAGGGTTATACGCAGTATTTT. Its translation: CASSRQGYTQYF.

This clone was seen just once. This chain joins TRBV7-6 and TRBJ2-3, with TRBD2 identical over 8 bases. The length of the CDR3 is 12 residues. Germline V lookup: CDR1 SGHVS, CDR2 FNYEAQ. J gave up 11 bases and V 5 bases, and 6 bases lay outside the gene matches. Here the CDR3 DNA reads TGTGCCAGCAGCCTCGGGGGGGCCCGGCAGTATTTT. Protein: CASSLGGARQYF.

This clone showed up just a few times. This chain uses TRBV11-3 with TRBJ2-1; 9 bases line up with TRBD1. The V gene end was trimmed by 1 base and the J gene end by 1 base; junction bases not matched to a gene: 8. In germline, CDR1 is SGHNT, CDR2 YENEEA. The CDR3 consists of 18 residues. In DNA, the CDR3 is TGTGCCAGCAGCTTAGGCACTCGACAGGGGGTATCCTACAATGAGCAGTTCTTC. This sequence encodes CASSLGTRQGVSYNEQFF. The full variable domain, its missing parts supplied by reference TRBV11-3 and TRBJ2-1, is EAGVVQSPRYKIIEKKQPVAFWCNPISGHNTLYWYLQNLGQGPELLIRYENEEAVDDSQLPKDRFSAERLKGVDSTLKIQPAELGDSAVYLCASSLGTRQGVSYNEQFFGPGTRLTVL.

The rearrangement joins TRBV5-6 to TRBJ2-3; 14 nucleotides align to TRBD2. Looked up from germline, CDR1 is SGHDT and CDR2 is YYEEEE. V gave up 4 bases and J gave up 10 bases; unmatched junction bases: 14. The CDR3 spans 17 residues. The CDR3 nucleotides read TGTGCCAGCAGCCCCCGACTAGCGGGGGGGCCTAGGGAGGCGCAGTATTTT. It specifies CASSPRLAGGPREAQYF. Using reference TRBV5-6 and TRBJ2-3 for the parts outside the CDR3, the full variable domain is DAGVTQSPTHLIKTRGQQVTLRCSPKSGHDTVSWYQQALGQGPQFIFQYYEEEERQRGNFPDRFSGHQFPNYSSELNVNALLLGDSALYLCASSPRLAGGPREAQYFGPGTRLTVL.